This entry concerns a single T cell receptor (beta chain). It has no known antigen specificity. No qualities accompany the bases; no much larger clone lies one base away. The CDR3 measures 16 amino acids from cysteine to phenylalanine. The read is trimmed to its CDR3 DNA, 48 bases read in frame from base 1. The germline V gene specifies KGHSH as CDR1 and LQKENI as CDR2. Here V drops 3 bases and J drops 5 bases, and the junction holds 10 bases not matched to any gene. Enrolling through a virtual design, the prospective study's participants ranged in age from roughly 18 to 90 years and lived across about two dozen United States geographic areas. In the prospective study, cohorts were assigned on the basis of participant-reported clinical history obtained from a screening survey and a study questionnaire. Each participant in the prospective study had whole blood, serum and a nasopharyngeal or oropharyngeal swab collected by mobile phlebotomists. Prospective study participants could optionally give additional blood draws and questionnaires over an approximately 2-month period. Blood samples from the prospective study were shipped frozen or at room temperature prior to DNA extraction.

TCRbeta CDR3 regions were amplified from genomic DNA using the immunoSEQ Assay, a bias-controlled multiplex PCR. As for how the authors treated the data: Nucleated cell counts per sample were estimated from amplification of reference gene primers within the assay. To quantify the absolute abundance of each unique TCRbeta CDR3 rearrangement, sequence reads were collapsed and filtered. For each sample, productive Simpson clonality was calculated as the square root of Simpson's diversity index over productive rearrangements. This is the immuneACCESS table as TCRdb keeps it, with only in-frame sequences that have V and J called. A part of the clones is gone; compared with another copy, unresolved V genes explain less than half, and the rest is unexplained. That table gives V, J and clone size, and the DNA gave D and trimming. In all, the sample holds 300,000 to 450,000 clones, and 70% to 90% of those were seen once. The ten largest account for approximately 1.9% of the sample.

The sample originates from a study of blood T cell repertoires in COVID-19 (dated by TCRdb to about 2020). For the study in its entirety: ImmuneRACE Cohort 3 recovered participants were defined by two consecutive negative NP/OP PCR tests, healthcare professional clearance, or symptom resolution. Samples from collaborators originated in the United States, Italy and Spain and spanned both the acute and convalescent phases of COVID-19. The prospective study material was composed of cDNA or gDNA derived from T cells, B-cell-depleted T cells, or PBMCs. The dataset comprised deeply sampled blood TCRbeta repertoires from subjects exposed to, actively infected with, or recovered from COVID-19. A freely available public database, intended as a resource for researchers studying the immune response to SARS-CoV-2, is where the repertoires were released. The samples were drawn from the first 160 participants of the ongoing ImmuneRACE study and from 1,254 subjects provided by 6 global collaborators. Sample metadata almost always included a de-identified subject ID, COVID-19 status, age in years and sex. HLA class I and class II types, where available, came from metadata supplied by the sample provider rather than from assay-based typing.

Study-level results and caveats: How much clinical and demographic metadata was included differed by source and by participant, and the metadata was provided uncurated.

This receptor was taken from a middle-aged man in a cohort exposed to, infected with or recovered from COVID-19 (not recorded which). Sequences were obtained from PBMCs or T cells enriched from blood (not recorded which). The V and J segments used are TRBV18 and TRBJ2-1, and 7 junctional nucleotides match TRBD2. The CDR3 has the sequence CASSPPAGRAHNEQFF. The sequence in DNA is TGTGCCAGCTCACCCCCCGCGGGGAGGGCTCACAATGAGCAGTTCTTC.